This passage covers 27 T cell receptor beta chains from one sample sequenced in a study of T cell responses to AZD1222 COVID-19 vaccine. TCRdb keeps only in-frame clones here, not all; method: immunoSEQ multiplex PCR. The sample lists over 150,000 clones; roughly nine tenths were seen once. This sample comprised peripheral blood, obtained 28 days after the second AZD1222 dose. These receptors all stem from an adult who received the AZD1222 COVID-19 vaccine.

This chain connects TRBV28 to TRBJ1-1; TRBD1 matches 10 bases. The CDR3 extends over 13 amino acids. Per germline, CDR1 MDHEN and CDR2 SYDVKM. With V trimmed by 2 bases and J by 13 bases, 7 bases remained unmatched. CDR3 coding DNA: TGTGCCAGCAGTTTAGGGGACAGGGGTGAGGATTTCTTT. Residues: CASSLGDRGEDFF.

V usage is TRBV7-8 and J usage is TRBJ1-3, with D possibly matching TRBD1 (6 bases). The germline V and J ends were trimmed by 3 bases and 0 bases, with 9 bases remaining between them. The CDR3 is 15 amino acids. Germline CDR1 reads SGHVS; CDR2 reads FQNEAQ. The DNA for the CDR3 is TGTGCCAGCAGCTTGGACAGAAGCTCTGGAAACACCATATATTTT. This gives the protein CASSLDRSSGNTIYF.

The chain joins TRBV2 to TRBJ1-5; TRBD1 might be the D (6 bases). Trimming shortened V by 6 bases and J by 3 bases, and 15 bases separated the two germline ends. Germline-derived CDR1 and CDR2 are SNHLY and FYNNEI. This CDR3 is 15 amino acids long. CDR3 amino acids: CASSLQGFNNQPQHF. CDR3 in DNA: TGTGCCAGCAGCCTACAGGGATTTAACAATCAGCCCCAGCATTTT.

This chain connects TRBV7-2 to TRBJ2-7; D might be TRBD1 (6 bases). V lost 1 base and J lost 4, with 17 bases in between. Germline V gene sequence: CDR1 SGHTA, CDR2 FQGNSA. This CDR3 contains 16 residues. The CDR3 nucleotides read TGTGCCAGCAGCTTAGTTTTTGAGGTGGGGGCTTACGAGCAGTACTTC. Translating it yields CASSLVFEVGAYEQYF.

The chain is built from TRBV11-1 and TRBJ2-7, with D possibly being TRBD1 (6 bases). CDR1 is SGHAT, CDR2 FQDESV, per germline (reference sequence). Trimming left V 8 bases short and J 0 bases short, with 17 bases between. This CDR3 has 15 amino acids. The CDR3, as DNA: TGTGCCAGCGGGTTGACGGGACATAGCTCCTACGAGCAGTACTTC. It specifies CASGLTGHSSYEQYF. Looking up the rest from reference TRBV11-1 and TRBJ2-7 gives the full variable domain: EAEVAQSPRYKITEKSQAVAFWCDPISGHATLYWYRQILGQGPELLVQFQDESVVDDSQLPKDRFSAERLKGVDSTLKIQPAELGDSAMYLCASGLTGHSSYEQYFGPGTRLTVT.

This clone was observed a handful of times. V is TRBV6-5 and J is TRBJ1-5; D may be TRBD1 (6 bases). Trimming removed 5 bases at V and 4 bases at J, with 12 bases between. From germline, CDR1 is MNHEY and CDR2 SVGAGI. The CDR3 runs 14 residues. The CDR3 sequence is CASSMDSKNQPQHF. The CDR3 DNA reads as TGTGCCAGCAGTATGGACAGTAAAAATCAGCCCCAGCATTTT.

This chain uses TRBV6-6 with TRBJ1-4, with TRBD1 matching 8 bases. V trimming: 5 bases; J trimming: 7 bases; junction bases outside the gene matches: 9. The V gene's germline CDR1 is MNHNY and CDR2 SVGAGI (reference sequence). There are 15 residues in the CDR3. Here the CDR3 DNA reads TGTGCCAGCAGTACAAGGACAGGGAGGGTTGAAAAACTGTTTTTT. This encodes CASSTRTGRVEKLFF.

The chain joins TRBV4-3 to TRBJ1-6, with D tentatively TRBD1 (6 bases). The CDR3 loop spans 16 amino acids. Germline V gene lookup returns CDR1 LGHNA and CDR2 YSLEER. Trimming pared 1 base from V and 7 bases from J, leaving 14 bases between. The CDR3 DNA follows: TGCGCCAGCAGCCAAGTAGGTGGACAGTTGAATTCACCCCTCCACTTT. Its protein product is CASSQVGGQLNSPLHF.

V gene TRBV28 combines with J gene TRBJ1-1; D may be TRBD1 (6 bases). Germline V lookup: CDR1 MDHEN, CDR2 SYDVKM. The CDR3 is made up of 15 amino acids. V shed 6 bases and J shed 0 bases, with 14 bases lying between them. The CDR3 nucleotides read TGTGCCAGCAGCTCACGACGGGGGCTGAACACTGAAGCTTTCTTT. Its protein is CASSSRRGLNTEAFF.

V gene TRBV5-1 combines with J gene TRBJ2-7, with D maybe TRBD2 (5 bases). The V gene lost 0 bases and the J gene lost 7 bases, with 11 bases spanning the gap. Germline CDR1 is SGHRS and CDR2 is YFSETQ. CDR3 length: 13 amino acids. The CDR3 reads CASSLEGLREQYF. The CDR3 nucleotides are TGCGCCAGCAGCTTGGAAGGACTCCGAGAGCAGTACTTC.

This chain connects TRBV11-2 to TRBJ2-1, with 8 positions matching TRBD1. The CDR3 contains 13 residues. The germline V gene has CDR1 SGHAT and CDR2 FQNNGV. The V gene end was trimmed by 5 bases and the J gene end by 8 bases; junction bases not matched to a gene: 5. CDR3 residues: CASSRDRGDEQFF. Here the CDR3 DNA reads TGTGCCAGCAGCCGAGACAGGGGCGATGAGCAGTTCTTC.

J is TRBJ2-6 and V is TRBV11-3, with a possible D match to TRBD2 (5 bases). V gave up 6 bases and J gave up 4 bases, with 10 bases separating them. The CDR3 is 14 residues long. CDR1 is SGHNT, CDR2 YENEEA, per germline. CDR3 DNA sequence: TGTGCCAGCAGTTTCGGGGTAGGGGCCAACGTCCTGACTTTC. Translated: CASSFGVGANVLTF.

The rearrangement links TRBV11-3 to TRBJ2-2, with D unresolved. CDR3 length: 12 amino acids. Trimming shortened V by 6 bases and J by 7 bases, and 9 bases separated the two germline ends. Germline values: CDR1 SGHNT, CDR2 YENEEA. CDR3 coding DNA: TGTGCCAGCAGTTGGACGGTCGGGGAGCTGTTTTTT. Its protein product is CASSWTVGELFF.

This clone was counted once. The genes are TRBV18 and TRBJ1-2; 9 bases map to TRBD1. This CDR3 has 15 amino acids. With V trimmed by 6 bases and J by 8 bases, 13 bases remained unmatched. Germline V CDR1 and CDR2: KGHSH, LQKENI. The CDR3 DNA follows: TGTGCCAGCTCGACCTCGGGACAGGGACTTGAGGGCTACACCTTC. It translates to CASSTSGQGLEGYTF.

This chain connects TRBV2 to TRBJ2-1, with 7 bases fitting TRBD1. Germline lookup yields CDR1 SNHLY and CDR2 FYNNEI. V lost 2 bases to trimming and J lost 5 bases; unmatched junction nucleotides: 3. The CDR3 has 14 amino acids. The CDR3 sequence is CASSERTGDNEQFF. In DNA form, the CDR3 reads TGTGCCAGCAGTGAACGAACAGGGGACAATGAGCAGTTCTTC.

J is TRBJ1-5 and V is TRBV27, with 9 bases aligning to TRBD1. The V gene's germline CDR1 is MNHEY and CDR2 SMNVEV (reference sequence). The CDR3 runs 14 residues. Trimming cost V 7 bases and J 2 bases; bases outside gene matches: 3. CDR3 in DNA: TGTGCCAGCAAAGGACAGGGGCGCAATCAGCCCCAGCATTTT. This sequence encodes CASKGQGRNQPQHF.

This chain connects TRBV27 to TRBJ2-7; 9 positions match TRBD1. Germline CDR1 is MNHEY and CDR2 is SMNVEV (reference sequence). The length of the CDR3 is 14 residues. V dropped 5 bases and J dropped 6; count of bases not matched to a gene: 8. The CDR3 is CASSPQGAWIEQYF. The CDR3 nucleotides read TGTGCCAGCAGTCCACAGGGGGCGTGGATCGAGCAGTACTTC.

The V call is TRBV4-1, the J call TRBJ2-3, with D possibly TRBD1 on 5 matching bases. CDR1 MGHRA and CDR2 YSYEKL come from the germline V gene. Trimming stripped 1 base from V and 3 bases from J, with 17 bases between. This CDR3 spans 17 amino acids. This chain's CDR3 is CASSQGWGRVVTDTQYF. In nucleotides, the CDR3 is TGCGCCAGCAGCCAAGGATGGGGCAGGGTAGTAACAGATACGCAGTATTTT.

The rearrangement links TRBV4-1 to TRBJ1-1; unclear D gene. The CDR3 is 15 amino acids. Germline CDR1 and CDR2: MGHRA and YSYEKL. V lost 4 bases, J lost 5 bases, and 17 bases lay in between. This CDR3 reads CASSPKGVPRTEAFF. The DNA for the CDR3 is TGCGCCAGCAGCCCCAAGGGCGTCCCTCGGACTGAAGCTTTCTTT.

This chain uses TRBV24-1 with TRBJ1-5, with D possibly matching TRBD1 (5 bases). CDR1 is KGHDR and CDR2 is SFDVKD in the germline V gene. There are 16 residues in the CDR3. V was shortened by 5 bases and J by 3 bases, with 16 bases between the two germline ends. CDR3 DNA: TGTGCCACCAGTGGGGGAAACCCGGGGGTCAATCAGCCCCAGCATTTT. Protein product: CATSGGNPGVNQPQHF.

The V gene is TRBV28, the J gene TRBJ2-7; the D gene is possibly TRBD2 (7 bases). Germline values: CDR1 MDHEN, CDR2 SYDVKM. The CDR3 is 14 residues long. V lost 1 base and J 2 bases, leaving 9 bases between the germline ends. CDR3 residues: CASSLLGGPYEQYF. Here the CDR3 DNA reads TGTGCCAGCAGTTTATTGGGGGGGCCCTACGAGCAGTACTTC.

CDR3 bases: TGTGCCAGCAGCTTCCCCCGGGGTAGCGGGATGGGAGAGCAGTACTTC. It yields the protein CASSFPRGSGMGEQYF. The chain recombines TRBV9 with TRBJ2-7, with 8 bases aligning to TRBD2. J lost 7 bases, V lost 4 bases, and 16 bases had no gene match. Looked up from germline, CDR1 is SGDLS and CDR2 is YYNGEE. The CDR3 loop spans 16 amino acids.

This clone was recorded only once. V usage is TRBV14 and J usage is TRBJ2-1; TRBD1 is a possible D gene (5 bases). Trimming left V 4 bases short and J 6 bases short, with 10 bases between. The CDR3 loop spans 13 amino acids. Germline CDR1 SGHDN, CDR2 FVKESK. The CDR3 reads CASSPNQGNEQFF. CDR3 DNA sequence: TGTGCCAGCAGCCCGAACCAGGGCAATGAGCAGTTCTTC. The whole variable domain, filled in from reference TRBV14 and TRBJ2-1, reads EAGVTQFPSHSVIEKGQTVTLRCDPISGHDNLYWYRRVMGKEIKFLLHFVKESKQDESGMPNNRFLAERTGGTYSTLKVQPAELEDSGVYFCASSPNQGNEQFFGPGTRLTVL.

This chain links TRBV10-2 with TRBJ2-7, with TRBD2 matching 10 bases. V dropped 4 bases and J dropped 0; count of bases not matched to a gene: 12. Germline CDR1 WSHSY, CDR2 SAAADI. This CDR3 comprises 18 residues. The CDR3 spells CASSGGASGSISSYEQYF. CDR3 in DNA: TGCGCCAGCAGTGGGGGAGCTAGCGGGAGTATTAGCTCCTACGAGCAGTACTTC.

The chain joins TRBV19 to TRBJ1-5, with TRBD1 identical over 7 bases. The germline V gene encodes CDR1 LNHDA and CDR2 SQIVND (reference sequence). Trimming removed 4 bases from V and 6 bases from J; junction bases left unmatched: 6. The CDR3 is 14 residues long. The CDR3 spells CASSTRGGSQPQHF. CDR3 DNA sequence: TGTGCCAGTAGTACTAGAGGGGGCAGTCAGCCCCAGCATTTT.

V gene TRBV19 combines with J gene TRBJ1-4; tentatively, D is TRBD1 (5 bases). V dropped 3 bases and J dropped 4 bases, with 21 bases sitting between them. There are 18 residues in the CDR3. CDR1 is LNHDA, CDR2 SQIVND, per germline (reference sequence). The CDR3 DNA follows: TGTGCCAGTAGTATTAGGTTCGGGGTCGCCAGGGTTAATGAAAAACTGTTTTTT. Translated: CASSIRFGVARVNEKLFF.

Concerning this clone itself: Other DNA sequences within the sample encode an identical CDR3. The chain combines TRBV11-3 with TRBJ1-3; D is unresolved. This CDR3 region has 13 residues. V was trimmed by 1 base and J by 2 bases, leaving 3 bases between them. Germline V gives CDR1 SGHNT, CDR2 YENEEA. The CDR3 region is CASSLGTGNTIYF. DNA for the CDR3: TGTGCCAGCAGCTTAGGAACTGGAAACACCATATATTTT. The complete variable domain, with remaining parts taken from reference TRBV11-3 and TRBJ1-3, reads EAGVVQSPRYKIIEKKQPVAFWCNPISGHNTLYWYLQNLGQGPELLIRYENEEAVDDSQLPKDRFSAERLKGVDSTLKIQPAELGDSAVYLCASSLGTGNTIYFGEGSWLTVV.